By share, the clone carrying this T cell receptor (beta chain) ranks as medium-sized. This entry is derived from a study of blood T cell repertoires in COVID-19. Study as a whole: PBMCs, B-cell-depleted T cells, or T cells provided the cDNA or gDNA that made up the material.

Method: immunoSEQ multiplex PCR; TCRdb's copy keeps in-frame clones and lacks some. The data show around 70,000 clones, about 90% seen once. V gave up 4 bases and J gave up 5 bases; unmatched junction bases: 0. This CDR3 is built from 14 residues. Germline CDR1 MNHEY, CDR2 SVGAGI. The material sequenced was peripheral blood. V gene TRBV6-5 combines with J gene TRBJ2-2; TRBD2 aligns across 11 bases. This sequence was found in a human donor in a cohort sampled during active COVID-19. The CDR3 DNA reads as TGTGCCAGCAGTTGGACTAGCGGGACCGGGGAGCTGTTTTTT. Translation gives CASSWTSGTGELFF.